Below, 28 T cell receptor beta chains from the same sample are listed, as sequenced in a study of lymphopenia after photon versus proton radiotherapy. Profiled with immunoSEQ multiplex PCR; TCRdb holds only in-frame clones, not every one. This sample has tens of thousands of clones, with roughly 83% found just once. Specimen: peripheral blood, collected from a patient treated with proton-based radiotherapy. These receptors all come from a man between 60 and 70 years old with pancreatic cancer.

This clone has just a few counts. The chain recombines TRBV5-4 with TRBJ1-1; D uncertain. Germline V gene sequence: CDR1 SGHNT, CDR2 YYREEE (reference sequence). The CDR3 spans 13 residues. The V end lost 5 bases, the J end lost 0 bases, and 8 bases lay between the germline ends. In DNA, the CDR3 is TGTGCCAGCAGTTCCTACCTGAACACTGAAGCTTTCTTT. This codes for CASSSYLNTEAFF.

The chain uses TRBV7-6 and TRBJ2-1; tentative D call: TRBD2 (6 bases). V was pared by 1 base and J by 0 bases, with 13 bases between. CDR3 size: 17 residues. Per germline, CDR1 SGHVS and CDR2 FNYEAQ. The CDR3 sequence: CASSLGGTASSYNEQFF. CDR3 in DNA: TGTGCCAGCAGCTTAGGCGGGACGGCGAGCTCCTACAATGAGCAGTTCTTC.

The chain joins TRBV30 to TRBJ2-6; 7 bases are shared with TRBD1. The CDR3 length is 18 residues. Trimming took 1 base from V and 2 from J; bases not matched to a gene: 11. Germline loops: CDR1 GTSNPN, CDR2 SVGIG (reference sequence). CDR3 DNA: TGTGCCTGGAGTGAGTGGGTAGGGGGCGTACCTGGGGCCAACGTCCTGACTTTC. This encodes CAWSEWVGGVPGANVLTF.

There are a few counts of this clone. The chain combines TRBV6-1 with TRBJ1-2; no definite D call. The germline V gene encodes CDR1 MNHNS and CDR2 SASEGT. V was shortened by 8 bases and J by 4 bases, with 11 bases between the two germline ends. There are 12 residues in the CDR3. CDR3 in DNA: TGTGCCAGCTCCTTGCACATCTATGGCTACACCTTC. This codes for CASSLHIYGYTF.

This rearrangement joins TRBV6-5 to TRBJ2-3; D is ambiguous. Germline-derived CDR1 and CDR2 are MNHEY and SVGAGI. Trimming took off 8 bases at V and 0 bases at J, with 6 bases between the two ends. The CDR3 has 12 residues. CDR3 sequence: CASHASTDTQYF. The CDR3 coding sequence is TGTGCCAGCCACGCTAGCACAGATACGCAGTATTTT.

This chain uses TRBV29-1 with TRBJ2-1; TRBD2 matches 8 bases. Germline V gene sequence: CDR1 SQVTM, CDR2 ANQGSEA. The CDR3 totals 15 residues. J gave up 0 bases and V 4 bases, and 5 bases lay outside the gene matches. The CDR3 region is CSVGSAGGSYNEQFF. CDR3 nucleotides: TGCAGCGTTGGTTCGGCGGGAGGCTCCTACAATGAGCAGTTCTTC.

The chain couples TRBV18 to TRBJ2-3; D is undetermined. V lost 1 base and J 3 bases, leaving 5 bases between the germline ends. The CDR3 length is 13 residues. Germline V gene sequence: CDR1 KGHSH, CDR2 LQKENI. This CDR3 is CASSPRTTDTQYF. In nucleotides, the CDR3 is TGTGCCAGCTCACCACGTACAACAGATACGCAGTATTTT.

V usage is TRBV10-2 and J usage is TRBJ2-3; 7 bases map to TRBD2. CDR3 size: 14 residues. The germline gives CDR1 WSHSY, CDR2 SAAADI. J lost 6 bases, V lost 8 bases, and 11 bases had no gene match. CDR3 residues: CASPLKAGEDTQYF. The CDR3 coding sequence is TGCGCCAGCCCCTTGAAGGCGGGAGAGGATACGCAGTATTTT.

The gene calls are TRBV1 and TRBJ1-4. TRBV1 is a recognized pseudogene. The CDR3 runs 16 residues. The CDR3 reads CTSTVPGTATNEKLFF. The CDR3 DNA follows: TGCACCAGCACGGTCCCAGGGACGGCGACTAATGAAAAACTGTTTTTT.

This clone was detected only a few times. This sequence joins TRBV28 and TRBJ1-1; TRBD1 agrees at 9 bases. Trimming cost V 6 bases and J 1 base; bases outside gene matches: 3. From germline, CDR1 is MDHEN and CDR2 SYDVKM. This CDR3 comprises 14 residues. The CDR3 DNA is TGTGCCAGCAGAGGGACAGGGACGAACACTGAAGCTTTCTTT. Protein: CASRGTGTNTEAFF.

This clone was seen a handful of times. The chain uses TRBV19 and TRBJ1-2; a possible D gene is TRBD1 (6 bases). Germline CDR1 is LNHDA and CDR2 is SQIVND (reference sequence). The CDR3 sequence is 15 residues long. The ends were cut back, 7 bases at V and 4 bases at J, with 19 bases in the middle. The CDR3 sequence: CASNGRGVDSYGYTF. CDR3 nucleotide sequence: TGTGCCAGTAATGGCAGGGGAGTAGATAGCTATGGCTACACCTTC. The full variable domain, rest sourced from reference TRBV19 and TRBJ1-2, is DGGITQSPKYLFRKEGQNVTLSCEQNLNHDAMYWYRQDPGQGLRLIYYSQIVNDFQKGDIAEGYSVSREKKESFPLTVTSAQKNPTAFYLCASNGRGVDSYGYTFGSGTRLTVV.

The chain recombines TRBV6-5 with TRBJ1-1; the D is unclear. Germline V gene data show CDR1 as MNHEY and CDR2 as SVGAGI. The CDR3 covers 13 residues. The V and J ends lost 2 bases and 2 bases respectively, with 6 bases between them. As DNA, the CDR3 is TGTGCCAGCAGTTACCTGCCCAACACTGAAGCTTTCTTT. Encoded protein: CASSYLPNTEAFF.

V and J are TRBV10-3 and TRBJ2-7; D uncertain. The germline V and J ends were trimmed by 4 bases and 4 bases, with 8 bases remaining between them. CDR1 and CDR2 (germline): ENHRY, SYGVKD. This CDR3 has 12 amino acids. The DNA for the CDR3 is TGTGCCATCAGTGCGTCATATTACGAGCAGTACTTC. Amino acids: CAISASYYEQYF.

The CDR3 DNA reads TGTGCCAGCAGCGTAAAGGTAGCGGGATGGGAGACAGATACGCAGTATTTT. Amino acids: CASSVKVAGWETDTQYF. The chain carries TRBV9 and TRBJ2-3; the match to TRBD2 covers 8 bases. The junction had 10 bases not matched to a gene; V was cut back by 1 base and J by 3 bases. This CDR3 has 17 residues. CDR1 and CDR2 from the germline V gene are SGDLS and YYNGEE. The full variable domain, rest sourced from reference TRBV9 and TRBJ2-3, is DSGVTQTPKHLITATGQRVTLRCSPRSGDLSVYWYQQSLDQGLQFLIQYYNGEERAKGNILERFSAQQFPDLHSELNLSSLELGDSALYFCASSVKVAGWETDTQYFGPGTRLTVL.

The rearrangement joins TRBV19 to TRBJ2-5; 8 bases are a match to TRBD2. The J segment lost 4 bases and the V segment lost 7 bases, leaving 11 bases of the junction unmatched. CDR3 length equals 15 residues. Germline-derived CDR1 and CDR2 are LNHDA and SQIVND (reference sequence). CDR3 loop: CASIAAGAKGETQYF. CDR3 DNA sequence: TGTGCCAGTATCGCAGCGGGAGCTAAAGGAGAGACCCAGTACTTC.

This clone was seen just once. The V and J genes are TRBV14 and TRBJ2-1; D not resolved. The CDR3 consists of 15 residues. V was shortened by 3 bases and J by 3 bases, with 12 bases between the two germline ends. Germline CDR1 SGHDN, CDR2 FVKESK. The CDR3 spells CASSQPRVFYNEQFF. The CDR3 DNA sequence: TGTGCCAGCAGCCAGCCCCGGGTGTTCTACAATGAGCAGTTCTTC.

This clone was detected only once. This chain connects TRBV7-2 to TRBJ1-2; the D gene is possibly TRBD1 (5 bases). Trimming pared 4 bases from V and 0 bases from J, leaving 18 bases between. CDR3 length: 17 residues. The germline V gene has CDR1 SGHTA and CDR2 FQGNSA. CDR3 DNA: TGTGCCAGCAGCTCTGTGGGAGGGAGGGGCGCTAACTATGGCTACACCTTC. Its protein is CASSSVGGRGANYGYTF.

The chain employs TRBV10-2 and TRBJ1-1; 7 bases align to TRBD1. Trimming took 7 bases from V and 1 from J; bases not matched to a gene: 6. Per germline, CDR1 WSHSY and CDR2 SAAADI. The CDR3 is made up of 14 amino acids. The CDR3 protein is CASTYRGGNTEAFF. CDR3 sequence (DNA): TGCGCCAGCACTTACAGGGGCGGGAACACTGAAGCTTTCTTT.

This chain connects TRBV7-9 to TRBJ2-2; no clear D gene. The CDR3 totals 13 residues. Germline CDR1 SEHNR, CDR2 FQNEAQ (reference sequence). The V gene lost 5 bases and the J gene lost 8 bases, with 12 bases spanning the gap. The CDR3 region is CASSQSLRGELFF. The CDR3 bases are TGTGCCAGCAGCCAGTCACTGAGGGGGGAGCTGTTTTTT.

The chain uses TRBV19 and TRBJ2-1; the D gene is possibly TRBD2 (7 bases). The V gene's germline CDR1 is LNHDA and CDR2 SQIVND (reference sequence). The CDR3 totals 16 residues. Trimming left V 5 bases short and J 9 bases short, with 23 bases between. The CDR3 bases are TGTGCCAGTAGTCCGCCTATGACTTCGGGGGGCTTTGAGCAGTTCTTC. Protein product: CASSPPMTSGGFEQFF.

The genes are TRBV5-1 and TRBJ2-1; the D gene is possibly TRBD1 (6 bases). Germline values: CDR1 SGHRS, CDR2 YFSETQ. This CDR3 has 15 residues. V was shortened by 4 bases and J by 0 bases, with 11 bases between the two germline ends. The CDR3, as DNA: TGCGCCAGCAGCAGGGACAAGAGCTCCTACAATGAGCAGTTCTTC. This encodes CASSRDKSSYNEQFF.

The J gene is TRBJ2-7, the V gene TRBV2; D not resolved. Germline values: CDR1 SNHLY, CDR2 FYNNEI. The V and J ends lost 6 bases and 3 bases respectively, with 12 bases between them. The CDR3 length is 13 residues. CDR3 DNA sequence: TGTGCCAGCAGGTCCGACTGGTTCTACGAGCAGTACTTC. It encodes CASRSDWFYEQYF.

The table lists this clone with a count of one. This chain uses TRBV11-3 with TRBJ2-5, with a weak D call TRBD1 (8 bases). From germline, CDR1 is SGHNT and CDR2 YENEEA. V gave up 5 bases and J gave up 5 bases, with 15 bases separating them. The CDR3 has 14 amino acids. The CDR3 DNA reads TGTGCCAGCAGCCTAGGACAGGGAGGGGAGACCCAGTACTTC. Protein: CASSLGQGGETQYF. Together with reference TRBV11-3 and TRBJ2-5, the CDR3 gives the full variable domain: EAGVVQSPRYKIIEKKQPVAFWCNPISGHNTLYWYLQNLGQGPELLIRYENEEAVDDSQLPKDRFSAERLKGVDSTLKIQPAELGDSAVYLCASSLGQGGETQYFGPGTRLLVL.

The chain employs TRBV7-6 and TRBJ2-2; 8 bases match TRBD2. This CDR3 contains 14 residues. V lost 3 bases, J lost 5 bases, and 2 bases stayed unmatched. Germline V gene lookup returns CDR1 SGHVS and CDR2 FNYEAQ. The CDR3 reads CASSLGTRTGELFF. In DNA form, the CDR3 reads TGTGCCAGCAGCTTGGGGACTAGGACCGGGGAGCTGTTTTTT. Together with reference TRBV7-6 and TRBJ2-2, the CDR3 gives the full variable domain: GAGVSQSPRYKVTKRGQDVALRCDPISGHVSLYWYRQALGQGPEFLTYFNYEAQQDKSGLPNDRFSAERPEGSISTLTIQRTEQRDSAMYRCASSLGTRTGELFFGEGSRLTVL.

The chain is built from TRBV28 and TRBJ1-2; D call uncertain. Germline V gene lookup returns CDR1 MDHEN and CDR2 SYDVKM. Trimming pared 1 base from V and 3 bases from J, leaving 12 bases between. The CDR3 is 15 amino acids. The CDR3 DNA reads TGTGCCAGCAGTTTATACCGGGGAGTCTACTATGGCTACACCTTC. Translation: CASSLYRGVYYGYTF.

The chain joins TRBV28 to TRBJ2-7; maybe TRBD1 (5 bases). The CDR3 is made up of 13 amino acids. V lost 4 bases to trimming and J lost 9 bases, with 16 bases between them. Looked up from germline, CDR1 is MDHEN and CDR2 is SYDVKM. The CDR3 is CASSSHRQQGQYF. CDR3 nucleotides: TGTGCCAGCAGTTCCCACCGACAGCAAGGGCAGTACTTC.

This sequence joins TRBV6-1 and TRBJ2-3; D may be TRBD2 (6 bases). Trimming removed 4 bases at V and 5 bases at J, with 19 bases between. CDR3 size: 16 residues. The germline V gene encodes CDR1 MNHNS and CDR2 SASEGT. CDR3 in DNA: TGTGCCAGCAGTGGTAGCCTAGCGAGAGTACAAGATACGCAGTATTTT. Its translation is CASSGSLARVQDTQYF.

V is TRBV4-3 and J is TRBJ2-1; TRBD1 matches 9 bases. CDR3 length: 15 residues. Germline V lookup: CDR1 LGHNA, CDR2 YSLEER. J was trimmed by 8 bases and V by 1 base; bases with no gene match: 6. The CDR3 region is CASSQAQQGADEQFF. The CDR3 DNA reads TGCGCCAGCAGCCAAGCCCAACAGGGGGCTGATGAGCAGTTCTTC.